The 8 T cell receptor beta chains listed next were all sequenced from one sample in a study of T cells after yellow fever vaccination. TCRdb ran MiXCR on the 5' RACE reads and lists one entry per CDR3 protein. The sample yields a few hundred thousand distinct CDR3 sequences, roughly 17% seen once. Material: PBMCs, obtained roughly 5 days after the first yellow fever vaccination. The receptor set was obtained from a man between 18 and 35 years old who received the YFV17D yellow fever vaccine.

This rearrangement joins TRBV5-1 to TRBJ1-6; a possible D gene is TRBD1 (6 bases). The CDR3 totals 14 residues. Germline V gene sequence: CDR1 SGHRS, CDR2 YFSETQ. The germline V and J ends were trimmed by 3 bases and 6 bases, with 10 bases remaining between them. The DNA of the CDR3 is TGCGCCAGCAGCTGGACAGAGCTTAATTCACCCCTCCACTTT. Protein: CASSWTELNSPLHF.

This clonotype appeared a few times. The chain is built from TRBV7-9 and TRBJ2-7; a weak D match, TRBD1 (5 bases). This CDR3 spans 15 amino acids. The V and J ends lost 3 bases and 0 bases respectively, with 12 bases between them. CDR1 is SEHNR, CDR2 FQNEAQ, per germline (reference sequence). CDR3 DNA: TGTGCCAGCAGCTTGGTCCAGGGCTTCTCCTACGAGCAGTACTTC. As protein: CASSLVQGFSYEQYF.

Ten or more counts support this clonotype. The chain joins TRBV20-1 to TRBJ1-4, with D unresolved. The CDR3 is 13 amino acids. Germline lookup yields CDR1 DFQATT and CDR2 SNEGSKA (reference sequence). The ends were cut back, 0 bases at V and 4 bases at J, with 6 bases in the middle. This chain's CDR3 is CSARDGYNEKLFF. CDR3 DNA: TGCAGTGCTAGAGATGGTTATAATGAAAAACTGTTTTTT.

The J gene is TRBJ1-1, the V gene TRBV5-1, with 8 positions matching TRBD1. V lost 3 bases to trimming and J lost 5 bases; unmatched junction nucleotides: 9. CDR3 size: 15 residues. Germline V gene lookup returns CDR1 SGHRS and CDR2 YFSETQ. Here the CDR3 reads CASSSWTGPGTEAFF. The CDR3 nucleotides read TGCGCCAGCAGCTCATGGACAGGGCCTGGGACTGAAGCTTTCTTT.

This clonotype has more than one count but fewer than ten. The chain combines TRBV10-3 with TRBJ2-3, with TRBD2 as a possible D gene (5 bases). The V end was cut by 6 bases, the J end by 5 bases, with 6 bases between. Germline CDR1 is ENHRY and CDR2 is SYGVKD. The CDR3 totals 11 residues. The CDR3 loop reads CAIRAGDTQYF. For the CDR3, the DNA is TGTGCCATCAGGGCGGGAGATACGCAGTATTTT.

This clonotype was detected many times. This sequence joins TRBV19 and TRBJ2-2, with a weak D call TRBD2 (6 bases). Germline-derived CDR1 and CDR2 are LNHDA and SQIVND (reference sequence). The V and J ends lost 6 bases and 4 bases respectively, with 15 bases between them. The CDR3 covers 15 residues. The CDR3 DNA sequence: TGTGCCAGTAGCAGATACCGGGACTCCACCGGGGAGCTGTTTTTT. It encodes CASSRYRDSTGELFF.

Only a few counts were recorded for this clonotype. The chain joins TRBV7-3 to TRBJ2-1; D might be TRBD1 or TRBD2, each matching 5 bases. Trimming shortened V by 2 bases and J by 4 bases, and 15 bases separated the two germline ends. Looked up from germline, CDR1 is SGHTA and CDR2 is FQGTGA. The length of the CDR3 is 16 residues. The CDR3 sequence is CASSLEGPPTYNEQFF. CDR3 coding DNA: TGTGCCAGCAGCTTAGAGGGACCCCCTACTTACAATGAGCAGTTCTTC.

In this sample, this clonotype turned up a few times. V and J are TRBV12-3 or TRBV12-4 and TRBJ2-5, with D unclear. V was trimmed by 6 bases and J by 5 bases, leaving 16 bases between them. The CDR3 has 14 residues. Here the CDR3 DNA reads TGTGCCAGCAGACGAACGAGTGGCAGGGAGACCCAGTACTTC. Amino acid sequence: CASRRTSGRETQYF.